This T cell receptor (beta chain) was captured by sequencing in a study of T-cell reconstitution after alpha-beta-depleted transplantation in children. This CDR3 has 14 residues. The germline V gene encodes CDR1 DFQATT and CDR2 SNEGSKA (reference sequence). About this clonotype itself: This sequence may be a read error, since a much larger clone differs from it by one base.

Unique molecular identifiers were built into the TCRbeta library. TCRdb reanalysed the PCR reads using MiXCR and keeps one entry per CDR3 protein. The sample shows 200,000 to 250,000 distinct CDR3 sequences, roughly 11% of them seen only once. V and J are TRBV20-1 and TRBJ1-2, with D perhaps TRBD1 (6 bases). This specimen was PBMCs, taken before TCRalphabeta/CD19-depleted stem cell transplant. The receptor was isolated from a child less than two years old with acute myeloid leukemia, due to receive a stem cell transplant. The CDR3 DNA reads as TGCAATGCTCTTCGGGCGGGGGCTGATCATGGCTACACCTTC. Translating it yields CNALRAGADHGYTF.